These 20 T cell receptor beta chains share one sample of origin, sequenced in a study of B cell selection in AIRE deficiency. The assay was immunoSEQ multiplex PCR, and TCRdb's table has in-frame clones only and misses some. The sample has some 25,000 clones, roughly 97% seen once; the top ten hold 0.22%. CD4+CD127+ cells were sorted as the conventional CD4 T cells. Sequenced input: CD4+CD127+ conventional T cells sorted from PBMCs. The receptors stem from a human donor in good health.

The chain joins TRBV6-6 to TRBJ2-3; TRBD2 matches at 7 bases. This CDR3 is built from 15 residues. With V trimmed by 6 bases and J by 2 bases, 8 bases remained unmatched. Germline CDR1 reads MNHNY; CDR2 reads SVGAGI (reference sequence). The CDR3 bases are TGTGCCAGCAGCACCTCTAGCGGTTACACAGATACGCAGTATTTT. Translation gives CASSTSSGYTDTQYF.

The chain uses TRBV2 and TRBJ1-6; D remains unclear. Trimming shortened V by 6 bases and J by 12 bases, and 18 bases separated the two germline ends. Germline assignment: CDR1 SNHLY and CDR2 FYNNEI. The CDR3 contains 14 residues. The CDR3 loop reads CASRTDGNAGPLHF. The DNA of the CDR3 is TGTGCCAGCAGAACAGACGGCAATGCTGGACCCCTCCACTTT.

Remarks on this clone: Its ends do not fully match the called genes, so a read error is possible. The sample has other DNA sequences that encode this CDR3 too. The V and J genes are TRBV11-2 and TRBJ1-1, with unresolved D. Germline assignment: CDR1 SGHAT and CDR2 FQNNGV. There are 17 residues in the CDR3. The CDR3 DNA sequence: TGTGCCAGCAGCTTACAGATCACCGGCAACGCGAACACCGAAGCTTTCTTT. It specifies CASSLQITGNANTEAFF.

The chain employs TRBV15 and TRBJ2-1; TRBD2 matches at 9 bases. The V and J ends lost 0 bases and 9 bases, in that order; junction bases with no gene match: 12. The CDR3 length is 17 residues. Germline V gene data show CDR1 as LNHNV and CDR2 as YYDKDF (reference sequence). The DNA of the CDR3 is TGTGCCACCAGCAGAGATTACGAGACTAGCGGTACAGGTGAGCAGTTCTTC. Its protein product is CATSRDYETSGTGEQFF.

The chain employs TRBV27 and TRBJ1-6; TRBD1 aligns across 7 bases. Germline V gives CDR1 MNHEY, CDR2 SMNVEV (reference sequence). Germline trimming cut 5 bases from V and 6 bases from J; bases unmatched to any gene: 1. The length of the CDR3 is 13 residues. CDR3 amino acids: CASSQGVNSPLHF. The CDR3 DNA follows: TGTGCCAGCAGTCAGGGGGTTAATTCACCCCTCCACTTT.

Here the CDR3 reads CASSKGDTQYF. DNA of the CDR3: TGTGCCAGCAGTAAGGGGGATACGCAGTATTTT. V and J are TRBV7-3 and TRBJ2-3; the D gene is possibly TRBD1 (5 bases). The germline V gene has CDR1 SGHTA and CDR2 FQGTGA. This CDR3 comprises 11 residues. The germline V and J ends were trimmed by 6 bases and 6 bases, with 7 bases remaining between them.

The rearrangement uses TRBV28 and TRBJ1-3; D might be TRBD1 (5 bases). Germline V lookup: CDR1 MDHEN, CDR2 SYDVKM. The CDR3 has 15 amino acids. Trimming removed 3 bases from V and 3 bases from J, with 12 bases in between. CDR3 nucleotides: TGTGCCAGCAGTTTGGGTGGGGCAGGTGGAAACACCATATATTTT. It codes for CASSLGGAGGNTIYF.

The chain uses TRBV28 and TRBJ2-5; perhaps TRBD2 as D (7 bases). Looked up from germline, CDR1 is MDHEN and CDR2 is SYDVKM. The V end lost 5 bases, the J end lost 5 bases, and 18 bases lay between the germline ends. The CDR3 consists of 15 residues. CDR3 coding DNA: TGTGCCAGCAGTCCAAGTGGGGGGGCTCGGGAGACCCAGTACTTC. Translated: CASSPSGGARETQYF.

For the CDR3, the DNA is TGCGCCAGCAGCACCGGACAGGGGGCGCGGGACACTGAAGCTTTCTTT. It specifies CASSTGQGARDTEAFF. The rearrangement links TRBV5-1 to TRBJ1-1, with 11 bases matching TRBD1. Germline V gives CDR1 SGHRS, CDR2 YFSETQ. Losses at the gene ends were 4 bases for V and 3 bases for J; bases not matched to a gene: 8. This CDR3 region has 16 residues.

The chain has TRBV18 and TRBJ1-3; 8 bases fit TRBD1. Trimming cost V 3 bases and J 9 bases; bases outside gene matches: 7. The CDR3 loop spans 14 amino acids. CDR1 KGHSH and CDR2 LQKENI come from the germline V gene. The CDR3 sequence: CASSPRTGTTTIYF. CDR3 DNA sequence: TGTGCCAGCTCACCTCGGACAGGGACGACCACCATATATTTT. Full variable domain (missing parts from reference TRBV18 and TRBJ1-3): NAGVMQNPRHLVRRRGQEARLRCSPMKGHSHVYWYRQLPEEGLKFMVYLQKENIIDESGMPKERFSAEFPKEGPSILRIQQVVRGDSAAYFCASSPRTGTTTIYFGEGSWLTVV.

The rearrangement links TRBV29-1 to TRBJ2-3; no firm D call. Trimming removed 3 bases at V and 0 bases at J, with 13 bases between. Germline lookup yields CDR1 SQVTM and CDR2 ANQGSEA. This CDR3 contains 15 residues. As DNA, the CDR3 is TGCAGCGTTGATGCCGACACGTCTAGCACAGATACGCAGTATTTT. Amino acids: CSVDADTSSTDTQYF.

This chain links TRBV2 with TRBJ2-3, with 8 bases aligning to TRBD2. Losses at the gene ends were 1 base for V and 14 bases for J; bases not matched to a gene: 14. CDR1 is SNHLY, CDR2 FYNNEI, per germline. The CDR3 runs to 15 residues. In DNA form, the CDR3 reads TGTGCCAGCAGTGAAGAGTTGGCTAGCGGGCTGCGGGGGTATTTT. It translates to CASSEELASGLRGYF.

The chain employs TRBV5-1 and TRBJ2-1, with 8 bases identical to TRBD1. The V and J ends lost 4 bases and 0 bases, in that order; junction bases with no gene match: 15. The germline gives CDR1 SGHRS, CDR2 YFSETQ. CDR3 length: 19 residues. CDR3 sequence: CASSLGTGGSSSSYNEQFF. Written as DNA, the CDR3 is TGCGCCAGCAGCCTCGGGACAGGAGGCTCTAGCAGCTCCTACAATGAGCAGTTCTTC.

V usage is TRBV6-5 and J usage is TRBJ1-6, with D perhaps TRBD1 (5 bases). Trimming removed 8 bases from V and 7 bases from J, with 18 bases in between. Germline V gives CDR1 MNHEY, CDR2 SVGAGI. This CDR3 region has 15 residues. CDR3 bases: TGTGCCAGCTTCCCCGGGGCCGCCGGGAATTCACCCCTCCACTTT. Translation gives CASFPGAAGNSPLHF.

CDR3 sequence: CASSAGTGLSYEQYF. The CDR3 region has the DNA TGTGCCAGCAGTGCCGGGACAGGGCTATCCTACGAGCAGTACTTC. The chain carries TRBV6-1 and TRBJ2-7, with 9 bases identical to TRBD1. This CDR3 region has 15 residues. The germline CDR1 and CDR2 sequences are MNHNS and SASEGT. Germline trimming cut 4 bases from V and 1 base from J; bases unmatched to any gene: 5.

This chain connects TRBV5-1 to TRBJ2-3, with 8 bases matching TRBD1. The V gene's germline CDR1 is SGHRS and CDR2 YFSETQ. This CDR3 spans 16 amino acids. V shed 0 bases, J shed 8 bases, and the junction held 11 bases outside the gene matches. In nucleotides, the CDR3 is TGCGCCAGCAGCTTGGACGCAGGGGGCGTATGGGGTACGCAGTATTTT. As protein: CASSLDAGGVWGTQYF.

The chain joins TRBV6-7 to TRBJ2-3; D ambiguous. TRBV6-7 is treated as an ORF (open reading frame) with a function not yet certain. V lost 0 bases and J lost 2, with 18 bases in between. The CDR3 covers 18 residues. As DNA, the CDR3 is TGTGCCAGCAGTTACTCCCGGCGTGGGCGGACCTTCACAGATACGCAGTATTTT. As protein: CASSYSRRGRTFTDTQYF.

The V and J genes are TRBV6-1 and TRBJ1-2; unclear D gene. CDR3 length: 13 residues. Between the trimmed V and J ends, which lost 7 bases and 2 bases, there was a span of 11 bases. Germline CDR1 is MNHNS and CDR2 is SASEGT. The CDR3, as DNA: TGTGCCAGCACCCCGGGCACCAACTATGGCTACACCTTC. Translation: CASTPGTNYGYTF.

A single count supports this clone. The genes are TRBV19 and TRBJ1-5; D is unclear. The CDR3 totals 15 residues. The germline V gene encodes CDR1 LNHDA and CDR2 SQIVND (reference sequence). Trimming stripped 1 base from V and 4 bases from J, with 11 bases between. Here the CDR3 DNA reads TGTGCCAGTAGTATAGTAGGGAACAAGAATCAGCCCCAGCATTTT. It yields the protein CASSIVGNKNQPQHF.

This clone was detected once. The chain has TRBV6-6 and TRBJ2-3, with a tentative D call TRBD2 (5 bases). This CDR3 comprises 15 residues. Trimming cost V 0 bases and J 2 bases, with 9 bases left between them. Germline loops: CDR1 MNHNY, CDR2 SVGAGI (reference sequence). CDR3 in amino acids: CASSYSSAATDTQYF. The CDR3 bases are TGTGCCAGCAGTTACTCTTCAGCGGCCACAGATACGCAGTATTTT.